The 32 T cell receptor beta chains listed next were all sequenced from one sample in a study of T cell changes during pregnancy in multiple sclerosis. Measured with immunoSEQ multiplex PCR; TCRdb has only the in-frame clones, and not every one. Among tens of thousands of clones, 89% were seen once, and the ten largest hold approximately 10%. The sequencing here drew on CD8+ T cells from peripheral blood mononuclear cells, taken in the third trimester of pregnancy. Receptor source: a female donor with multiple sclerosis, enrolled in a pregnancy study.

The CDR3 protein is CASSHVSWGGQETQYF. DNA for the CDR3: TGTGCCAGCAGCCACGTCTCGTGGGGAGGGCAAGAGACCCAGTACTTC. V is TRBV14 and J is TRBJ2-5; 7 bases line up with TRBD2. Trimming cost V 3 bases and J 2 bases; bases outside gene matches: 9. CDR3 size: 16 residues. Germline loops: CDR1 SGHDN, CDR2 FVKESK.

The chain uses TRBV27 and TRBJ2-2; D gene unclear. The CDR3 has 14 residues. CDR1 MNHEY and CDR2 SMNVEV come from the germline V gene (reference sequence). Trimming removed 7 bases at V and 0 bases at J, with 9 bases between. The CDR3 DNA reads as TGTGCCAGCACCATAGGAGCGAACACCGGGGAGCTGTTTTTT. It encodes CASTIGANTGELFF.

The rearrangement uses TRBV5-1 and TRBJ2-7; D uncertain. Germline V gene data show CDR1 as SGHRS and CDR2 as YFSETQ. This CDR3 has 14 residues. V was clipped by 2 bases and J by 0 bases, with 9 bases between them. CDR3 residues: CASSLGRSSYEQYF. For the CDR3, the DNA is TGCGCCAGCAGCTTAGGAAGGAGCTCCTACGAGCAGTACTTC.

The chain is built from TRBV7-3 and TRBJ2-5, with TRBD2 identical over 8 bases. CDR3 length: 15 residues. Germline V gene data show CDR1 as SGHTA and CDR2 as FQGTGA. The V segment lost 4 bases and the J segment 4 bases; nucleotides outside the gene matches: 8. The CDR3 sequence is CASSSSGGGLETQYF. Here the CDR3 DNA reads TGTGCCAGCAGCTCCTCCGGCGGGGGGTTAGAGACCCAGTACTTC.

The rearrangement links TRBV5-4 to TRBJ2-7; TRBD2 matches at 8 bases. CDR3 length equals 14 residues. The V and J ends lost 0 bases and 7 bases, in that order; junction bases with no gene match: 6. Germline lookup yields CDR1 SGHNT and CDR2 YYREEE (reference sequence). Here the CDR3 DNA reads TGTGCCAGCAGCTTGGCGGGAGGGCCCGGGGAGCAGTACTTC. Residues: CASSLAGGPGEQYF.

The genes are TRBV9 and TRBJ2-7, with 8 bases that match TRBD1. Trimming cost V 4 bases and J 2 bases; bases outside gene matches: 11. This CDR3 is built from 16 residues. The V gene's germline CDR1 is SGDLS and CDR2 YYNGEE. CDR3 bases: TGTGCCAGCAGCCCTTACCCGGGACAGGCCACCTACGAGCAGTACTTC. As protein: CASSPYPGQATYEQYF.

The chain carries TRBV7-9 and TRBJ2-2; a possible D gene is TRBD1 (6 bases). V lost 5 bases to trimming and J lost 3 bases, with 13 bases between them. CDR1 SEHNR and CDR2 FQNEAQ come from the germline V gene (reference sequence). The CDR3 runs 15 residues. The CDR3 coding sequence is TGTGCCAGCAGCCCCCAGGGGACCTACACCGGGGAGCTGTTTTTT. This codes for CASSPQGTYTGELFF.

The V gene is TRBV7-2, the J gene TRBJ2-1; D gene ambiguous. Germline V gives CDR1 SGHTA, CDR2 FQGNSA. Trimming took off 5 bases at V and 3 bases at J, with 14 bases between the two ends. The CDR3 has 15 residues. CDR3: CASSPLVSIYNEQFF. For the CDR3, the DNA is TGTGCCAGCAGCCCTCTAGTGTCAATCTACAATGAGCAGTTCTTC.

The chain joins TRBV10-3 to TRBJ1-2, with D possibly being TRBD1 (5 bases). Germline V lookup: CDR1 ENHRY, CDR2 SYGVKD. V lost 0 bases and J lost 4, with 9 bases in between. The CDR3 consists of 14 residues. CDR3: CAISESAQGYGYTF. CDR3 in DNA: TGTGCCATCAGTGAGTCCGCGCAGGGCTATGGCTACACCTTC.

The chain links TRBV7-2 to TRBJ2-5; 7 bases fit TRBD2. With V trimmed by 1 base and J by 0 bases, 14 bases remained unmatched. The germline CDR1 and CDR2 sequences are SGHTA and FQGNSA. The CDR3 sequence is 19 residues long. The CDR3 DNA sequence: TGTGCCAGCAGCTTAGATCTGGGCAGGACTAGAATAGACCAAGAGACCCAGTACTTC. Amino acids: CASSLDLGRTRIDQETQYF.

This clone was recorded at least ten times. V is TRBV6-4 and J is TRBJ1-3; D unclear. V dropped 0 bases and J dropped 4 bases, with 10 bases sitting between them. This CDR3 region has 15 residues. CDR1 MRHNA and CDR2 SNTAGT come from the germline V gene. DNA of the CDR3: TGTGCCAGCAGTGACTCGCAGGCTTCAGGAAACACCATATATTTT. Protein product: CASSDSQASGNTIYF.

The chain is built from TRBV7-6 and TRBJ2-7; 8 nucleotides align to TRBD1. Germline V lookup: CDR1 SGHVS, CDR2 FNYEAQ. With 5 bases clipped from V and 6 bases from J, the junction kept 12 bases outside the gene matches. The CDR3 consists of 15 residues. DNA of the CDR3: TGTGCCAGCAGCCCCCGGACAGGGCCGGATACCGAGCAGTACTTC. Translating gives CASSPRTGPDTEQYF.

The rearrangement uses TRBV11-2 and TRBJ1-2; no clear D. Trimming removed 5 bases from V and 0 bases from J, with 16 bases in between. The CDR3 is 16 amino acids. Germline CDR1 is SGHAT and CDR2 is FQNNGV. CDR3 DNA: TGTGCCAGCAGCCTCAGGACGGAGACTACTAACTATGGCTACACCTTC. Translation gives CASSLRTETTNYGYTF.

In this sample, this clone turned up once. The chain joins TRBV2 to TRBJ2-7; TRBD1 aligns across 9 bases. Germline V CDR1 and CDR2: SNHLY, FYNNEI. The CDR3 covers 15 residues. The J segment lost 6 bases and the V segment lost 6 bases, leaving 12 bases of the junction unmatched. The CDR3 sequence is CASSPRPDRGAEQYF. The CDR3 region has the DNA TGTGCCAGCAGCCCACGCCCGGACAGGGGAGCCGAGCAGTACTTC.

This clone was observed once. The chain carries TRBV10-3 and TRBJ1-1; 10 positions agree with TRBD1. The germline V gene encodes CDR1 ENHRY and CDR2 SYGVKD. The J segment lost 0 bases and the V segment lost 9 bases, leaving 4 bases of the junction unmatched. CDR3 length: 14 residues. CDR3 sequence (DNA): TGTGCCATGCGACAGGGGGCCATGAACACTGAAGCTTTCTTT. Amino acid sequence: CAMRQGAMNTEAFF.

The chain links TRBV4-1 to TRBJ2-7; 8 nucleotides match TRBD1. This CDR3 spans 16 amino acids. Losses at the gene ends were 2 bases for V and 4 bases for J; bases not matched to a gene: 10. The germline CDR1 and CDR2 sequences are MGHRA and YSYEKL. As DNA, the CDR3 is TGCGCCAGCAGCCAAAGAGACAGGGGCGAAAGGTACGAGCAGTACTTC. Its protein product is CASSQRDRGERYEQYF.

V is TRBV13 and J is TRBJ1-1, with a weak D call TRBD1 (5 bases). The CDR3 runs 13 residues. The germline V and J ends were trimmed by 4 bases and 4 bases, with 10 bases remaining between them. CDR1 is PRHDT and CDR2 is FYEKMQ in the germline V gene (reference sequence). CDR3 DNA sequence: TGTGCCAGCAGCTCACCCGGGGGCACTGAAGCTTTCTTT. Residues: CASSSPGGTEAFF.

V usage is TRBV4-2 and J usage is TRBJ2-1; 7 nucleotides align to TRBD2. The trim removed 4 bases at V and 0 bases at J, leaving 3 bases unmatched. Per the germline V gene, CDR1 is LGHNA and CDR2 is YNFKEQ. The length of the CDR3 is 15 residues. The CDR3 reads CASSPGGTSYNEQFF. In DNA, the CDR3 is TGTGCCAGCAGCCCGGGAGGAACCTCCTACAATGAGCAGTTCTTC.

This chain links TRBV27 with TRBJ1-1, with 9 bases lining up with TRBD1. The CDR3 is made up of 15 amino acids. Germline CDR1 is MNHEY and CDR2 is SMNVEV (reference sequence). Losses at the gene ends were 6 bases for V and 5 bases for J; bases not matched to a gene: 10. This chain's CDR3 is CASRETGGRGTEAFF. CDR3 nucleotide sequence: TGTGCCAGCAGGGAAACAGGGGGCCGGGGGACTGAAGCTTTCTTT.

The chain couples TRBV14 to TRBJ2-7, with TRBD1 matching 7 bases. Losses at the gene ends were 0 bases for V and 4 bases for J; bases not matched to a gene: 6. This CDR3 region has 15 residues. CDR1 and CDR2 (germline): SGHDN, FVKESK. The CDR3 region has the DNA TGTGCCAGCAGCCAAGAACAGGGGCCTCAATACGAGCAGTACTTC. Its translation is CASSQEQGPQYEQYF.

The gene calls are TRBV6-5 and TRBJ2-7; D possibly corresponds to TRBD1 (6 bases). Germline V gene lookup returns CDR1 MNHEY and CDR2 SVGAGI. CDR3 length: 14 residues. Trimming took off 2 bases at V and 5 bases at J, with 13 bases between the two ends. CDR3 amino acids: CASSYTKPGDEQYF. In DNA form, the CDR3 reads TGTGCCAGCAGTTACACTAAACCAGGGGACGAGCAGTACTTC.

The gene calls are TRBV5-4 and TRBJ2-3, with a weak D call TRBD2 (6 bases). Trimming removed 4 bases at V and 3 bases at J, with 15 bases between. The CDR3 is made up of 15 amino acids. CDR1 and CDR2 (germline): SGHNT, YYREEE (reference sequence). The CDR3 DNA follows: TGTGCCAGCAGCCCGTTGGGGGGAGTGACAGATACGCAGTATTTT. It encodes CASSPLGGVTDTQYF.

The V gene is TRBV6-5, the J gene TRBJ1-2; 7 bases are shared with TRBD1. The length of the CDR3 is 14 residues. V lost 5 bases to trimming and J lost 1 base; unmatched junction nucleotides: 4. CDR1 and CDR2 (germline): MNHEY, SVGAGI. The CDR3 region has the DNA TGTGCCAGCAGTACCCGACAGGGTAACTATGGCTACACCTTC. This translates into CASSTRQGNYGYTF.

This clone was seen once. J is TRBJ1-3 and V is TRBV5-5; D possibly corresponds to TRBD1 (5 bases). Deletions cut 0 bases from V and 7 bases from J, with 14 bases between. The CDR3 extends over 15 amino acids. Germline CDR1 and CDR2: SGHKS and YYEKEE (reference sequence). The CDR3 loop reads CASSLEVWTNNTIYF. The CDR3 nucleotides read TGTGCCAGCAGCTTGGAAGTTTGGACAAATAACACCATATATTTT.

This clone was found a few times. The gene calls are TRBV4-3 and TRBJ2-7; 9 bases agree with TRBD1. V shed 1 base, J shed 2 bases, and the junction held 3 bases outside the gene matches. The CDR3 runs 15 residues. Germline lookup yields CDR1 LGHNA and CDR2 YSLEER. DNA of the CDR3: TGCGCCAGCAGCCAAGGGACAGGGGAGGCCTACGAGCAGTACTTC. Protein sequence: CASSQGTGEAYEQYF.

The V and J genes are TRBV27 and TRBJ2-5; D remains ambiguous. V was pared by 7 bases and J by 1 base, with 16 bases between. Germline CDR1 is MNHEY and CDR2 is SMNVEV (reference sequence). The CDR3 covers 15 residues. The CDR3 sequence: CASKFIGLTQETQYF. The CDR3 nucleotides are TGTGCCAGCAAATTTATTGGGCTGACCCAAGAGACCCAGTACTTC.

The chain joins TRBV28 to TRBJ1-3, with 9 bases lining up with TRBD1. V dropped 3 bases and J dropped 2; count of bases not matched to a gene: 2. The germline CDR1 and CDR2 sequences are MDHEN and SYDVKM. This CDR3 region has 15 residues. The CDR3 DNA follows: TGTGCCAGCAGTTTTGGGACAGGGCCTGGAAACACCATATATTTT. This encodes CASSFGTGPGNTIYF.

This chain connects TRBV5-1 to TRBJ2-5; D is perhaps TRBD2 (5 bases). CDR1 is SGHRS and CDR2 is YFSETQ in the germline V gene. This CDR3 has 13 amino acids. Between the trimmed V and J ends, which lost 4 bases and 4 bases, there was a span of 11 bases. The CDR3 coding sequence is TGCGCCAGCAGCGTTCGAGGGTTAGAGACCCAGTACTTC. Translated, it gives CASSVRGLETQYF.

V and J are TRBV14 and TRBJ2-7, with 11 nucleotides matching TRBD1. The germline gives CDR1 SGHDN, CDR2 FVKESK. Trimming took 7 bases from V and 2 from J; bases not matched to a gene: 4. The CDR3 runs 14 residues. CDR3 in amino acids: CASTVGQGAYEQYF. The CDR3 DNA sequence: TGTGCCAGCACCGTGGGACAGGGGGCCTACGAGCAGTACTTC.

The rearrangement links TRBV5-6 to TRBJ1-5; D may be TRBD1 (6 bases). The CDR3 is 14 residues long. Trimming removed 3 bases at V and 3 bases at J, with 10 bases between. Germline-derived CDR1 and CDR2 are SGHDT and YYEEEE. CDR3 amino acids: CASSYGTHNQPQHF. In nucleotides, the CDR3 is TGTGCCAGCAGCTACGGGACACACAATCAGCCCCAGCATTTT.

The rearrangement links TRBV7-6 to TRBJ2-3; 15 nucleotides line up with TRBD2. Germline CDR1 SGHVS, CDR2 FNYEAQ. Trimming cost V 5 bases and J 0 bases; bases outside gene matches: 6. This CDR3 is 18 amino acids long. CDR3 region: CASSEGTSGGLSTDTQYF. The CDR3 DNA sequence: TGTGCCAGCAGCGAGGGGACTAGCGGGGGGCTCAGCACAGATACGCAGTATTTT. Complete variable domain (other parts from reference TRBV7-6 and TRBJ2-3): GAGVSQSPRYKVTKRGQDVALRCDPISGHVSLYWYRQALGQGPEFLTYFNYEAQQDKSGLPNDRFSAERPEGSISTLTIQRTEQRDSAMYRCASSEGTSGGLSTDTQYFGPGTRLTVL.

The chain combines TRBV12-5 with TRBJ1-5; D not certain. The germline V gene has CDR1 LGHNT and CDR2 FRNRAP. V lost 3 bases to trimming and J lost 1 base, with 7 bases between them. The CDR3 totals 14 residues. CDR3 protein: CASGLEWSNQPQHF. The CDR3 nucleotides are TGTGCTAGTGGTTTAGAGTGGAGCAATCAGCCCCAGCATTTT.